This T cell receptor beta chain was retrieved from a study of regulatory T cells in long-lasting Graves disease. For the study at large: The term persistent Graves' disease signified upward of 5 years on antithyroid drugs with positive TSH receptor antibodies. Study conclusions and caveats: Accuracy may have suffered from the small sample size. The TCR repertoire of persistent Graves' patients was less diverse than that of newly diagnosed ones.

With respect to this clonotype: Its specificity is unknown. Possible read error: a much larger clone is one base away.

The V end was cut by 2 bases, the J end by 1 base, with 14 bases between. This CDR3 region has 16 residues. Germline V gene lookup returns CDR1 MDHEN and CDR2 SYDVKM. Time point of the sample: persistent/refractory GD, antithyroid drugs over 5 years with positive TRAb. The TCR library used RNA extracted from PBMCs. It was an endocrinology department in Xi'an, China, that provided the patients. Arm-PCR of CDR3 regions and iRepertoire HTBI primers were the basis on which TCR beta libraries were built. TCRdb re-derived calls from the multiplex PCR reads in MiXCR, one entry per CDR3 protein. Of about 430,000 distinct CDR3 sequences listed, 21% were seen once; the top ten hold approximately 15%.

Sequenced here: peripheral blood mononuclear cells (PBMCs), sampled when the disease was refractory, from a patient treated with antithyroid drugs. The chain has TRBV28 and TRBJ1-1; D gene unclear. The receptor was isolated from a female donor with Graves disease. The CDR3 here is CASSLIGRLRNTEAFF. The CDR3 coding sequence is TGTGCCAGCAGTTTAATTGGACGATTGCGGAACACTGAAGCTTTCTTT.